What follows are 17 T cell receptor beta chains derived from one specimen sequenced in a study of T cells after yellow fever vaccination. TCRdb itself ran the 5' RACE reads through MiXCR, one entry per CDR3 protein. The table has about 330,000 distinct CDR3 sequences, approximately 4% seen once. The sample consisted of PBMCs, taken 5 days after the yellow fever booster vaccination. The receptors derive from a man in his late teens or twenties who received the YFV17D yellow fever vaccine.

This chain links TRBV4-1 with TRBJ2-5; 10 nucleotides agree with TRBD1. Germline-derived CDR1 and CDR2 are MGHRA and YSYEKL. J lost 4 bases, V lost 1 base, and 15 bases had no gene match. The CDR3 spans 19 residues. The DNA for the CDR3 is TGCGCCAGCAGCCAAGGTTGGGGGCGGACAGGGGGTTTTTTAGAGACCCAGTACTTC. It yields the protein CASSQGWGRTGGFLETQYF.

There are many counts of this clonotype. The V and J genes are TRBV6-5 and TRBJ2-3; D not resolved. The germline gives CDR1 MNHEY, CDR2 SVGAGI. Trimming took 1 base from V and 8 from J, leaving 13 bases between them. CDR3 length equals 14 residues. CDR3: CASSYLSGRSTQYF. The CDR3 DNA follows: TGTGCCAGCAGTTACTTGTCGGGTCGGAGTACGCAGTATTTT.

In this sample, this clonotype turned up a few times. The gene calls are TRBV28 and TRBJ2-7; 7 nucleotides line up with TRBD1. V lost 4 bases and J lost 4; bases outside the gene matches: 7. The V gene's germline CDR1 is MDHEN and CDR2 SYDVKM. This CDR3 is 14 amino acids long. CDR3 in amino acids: CASSWDSRGYEQYV. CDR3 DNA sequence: TGTGCCAGCAGTTGGGACAGCCGGGGATACGAGCAGTACGTC.

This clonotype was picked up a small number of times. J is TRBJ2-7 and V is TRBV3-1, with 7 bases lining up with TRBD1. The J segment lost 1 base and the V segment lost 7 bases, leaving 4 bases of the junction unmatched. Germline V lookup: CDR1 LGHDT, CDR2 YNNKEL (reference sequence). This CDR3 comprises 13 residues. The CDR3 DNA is TGTGCCAGCAACTCAGGGGGTTCCTACGAGCAGTACTTC. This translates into CASNSGGSYEQYF.

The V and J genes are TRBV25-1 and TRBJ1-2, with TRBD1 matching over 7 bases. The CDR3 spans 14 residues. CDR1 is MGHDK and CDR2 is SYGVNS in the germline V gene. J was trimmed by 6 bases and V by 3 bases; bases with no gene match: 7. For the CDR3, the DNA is TGTGCCAGCAGTGATAGAGGACAGGTAGATGGCTACACCTTC. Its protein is CASSDRGQVDGYTF.

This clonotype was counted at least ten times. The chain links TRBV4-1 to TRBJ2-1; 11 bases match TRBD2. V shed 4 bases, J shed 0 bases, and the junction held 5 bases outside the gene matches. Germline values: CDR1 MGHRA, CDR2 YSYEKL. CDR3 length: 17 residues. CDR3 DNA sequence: TGCGCCAGCAGCCCGTTCCTAGCGGGGGGCTCCTACAATGAGCAGTTCTTC. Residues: CASSPFLAGGSYNEQFF.

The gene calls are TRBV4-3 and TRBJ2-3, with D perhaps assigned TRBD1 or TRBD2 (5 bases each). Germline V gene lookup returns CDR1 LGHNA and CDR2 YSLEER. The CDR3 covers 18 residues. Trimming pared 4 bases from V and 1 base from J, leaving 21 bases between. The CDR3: CASSRLLNEGSGTDTQYF. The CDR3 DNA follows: TGCGCCAGCAGCCGACTACTAAATGAGGGGTCGGGCACAGATACGCAGTATTTT.

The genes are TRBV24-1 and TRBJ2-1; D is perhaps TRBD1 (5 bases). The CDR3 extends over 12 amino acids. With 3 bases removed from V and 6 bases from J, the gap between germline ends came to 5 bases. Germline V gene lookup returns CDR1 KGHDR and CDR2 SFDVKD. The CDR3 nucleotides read TGTGCCACCAGTGATAGGGGCAATGAGCAGTTCTTC. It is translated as CATSDRGNEQFF.

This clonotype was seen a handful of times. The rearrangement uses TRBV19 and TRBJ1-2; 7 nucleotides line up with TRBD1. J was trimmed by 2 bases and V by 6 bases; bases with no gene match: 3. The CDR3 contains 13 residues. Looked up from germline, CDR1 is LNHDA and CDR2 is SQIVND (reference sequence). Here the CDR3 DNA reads TGTGCCAGTAGCACAGGGGTCAACTATGGCTACACCTTC. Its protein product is CASSTGVNYGYTF.

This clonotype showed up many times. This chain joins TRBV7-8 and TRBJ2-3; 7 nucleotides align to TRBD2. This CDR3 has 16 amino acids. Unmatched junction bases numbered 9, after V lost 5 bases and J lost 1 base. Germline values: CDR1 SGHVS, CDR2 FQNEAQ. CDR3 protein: CASSHPQRGGTDTQYF. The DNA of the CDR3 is TGTGCCAGCAGCCACCCCCAGCGGGGAGGCACAGATACGCAGTATTTT.

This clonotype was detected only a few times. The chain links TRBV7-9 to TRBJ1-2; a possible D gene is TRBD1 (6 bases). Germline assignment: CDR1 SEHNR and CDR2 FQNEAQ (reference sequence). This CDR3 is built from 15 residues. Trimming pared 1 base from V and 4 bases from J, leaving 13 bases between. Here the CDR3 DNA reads TGTGCCAGCAGCTTAGGACCTACAGGGTTCTATGGCTACACCTTC. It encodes CASSLGPTGFYGYTF.

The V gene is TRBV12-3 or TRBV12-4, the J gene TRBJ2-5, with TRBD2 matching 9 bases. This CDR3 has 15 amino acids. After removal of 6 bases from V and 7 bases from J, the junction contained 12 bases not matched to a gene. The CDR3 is CASSRVPGLARTQYF. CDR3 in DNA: TGTGCCAGCAGCCGAGTCCCGGGACTAGCAAGGACCCAGTACTTC.

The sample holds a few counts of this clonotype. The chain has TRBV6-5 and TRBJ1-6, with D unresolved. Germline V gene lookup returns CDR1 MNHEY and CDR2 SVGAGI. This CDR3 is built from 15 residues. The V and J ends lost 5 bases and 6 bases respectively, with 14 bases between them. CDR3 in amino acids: CASSGVFRGNSPLHF. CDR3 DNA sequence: TGTGCCAGCAGTGGGGTTTTCCGGGGTAATTCACCCCTCCACTTT.

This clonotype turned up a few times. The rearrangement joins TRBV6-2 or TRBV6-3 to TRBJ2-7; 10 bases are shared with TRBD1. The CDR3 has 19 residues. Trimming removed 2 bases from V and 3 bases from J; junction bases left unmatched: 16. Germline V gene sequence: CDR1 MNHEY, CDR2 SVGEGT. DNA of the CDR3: TGTGCCAGCAGTTACCCCAGGGAGACAGGGGGCGTTGGGATCTACGAGCAGTACTTC. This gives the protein CASSYPRETGGVGIYEQYF.

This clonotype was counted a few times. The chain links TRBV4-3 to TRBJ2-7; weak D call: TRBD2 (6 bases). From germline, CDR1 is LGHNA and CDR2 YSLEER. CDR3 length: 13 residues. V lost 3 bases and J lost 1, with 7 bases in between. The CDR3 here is CASSQGTSYEQYF. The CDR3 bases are TGCGCCAGCAGCCAGGGGACTTCCTACGAGCAGTACTTC.

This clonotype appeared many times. The DNA of the CDR3 is TGTGCCAGCTCACAGGCCGGGGCTGCTAACACTGAAGCTTTCTTT. It is translated as CASSQAGAANTEAFF. This chain connects TRBV18 to TRBJ1-1, with D maybe TRBD1 (5 bases). V was cut by 4 bases and J by 2 bases, with 14 bases left in between. CDR3 length: 15 residues. Germline values: CDR1 KGHSH, CDR2 LQKENI.

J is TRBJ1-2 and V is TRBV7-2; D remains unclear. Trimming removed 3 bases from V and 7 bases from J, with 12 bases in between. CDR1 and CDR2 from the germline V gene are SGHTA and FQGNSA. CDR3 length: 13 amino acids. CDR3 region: CASSFFVSVGYTF. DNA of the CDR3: TGTGCCAGCAGCTTCTTTGTCTCCGTTGGCTACACCTTC.